The rows below give T cell receptor beta chains drawn from one sample of a study of CXCR3-negative and CXCR3-positive naive CD8 T cells. TCRdb reprocessed the 5' RACE reads, keeping one entry per CDR3 protein, no DNA. Recorded here are roughly 61,000 distinct CDR3 sequences; the top ten clones represent roughly 0.5%. Specimen: naive CXCR3+ CD8+ T cells from blood. The receptors stem from a human donor in good health. Some clones in this sample may be carry-over from other donors' samples. Both conserved end residues are part of each CDR3. Size tells how often a clone was seen (once, few, many) or the class of an expanded clone, and some rows leave it out.

CDR3 protein	clone size	V gene	J gene	CDR3 length
CASSQLTSGEVETQYF	-	TRBV7-9	TRBJ2-5	16
CASSLGVKGGAGEQYF	-	TRBV28	TRBJ2-7	16
CASSYSPFPGPINEQFF	-	TRBV6-6	TRBJ2-1	17
CASRNLEENEQYF	-	TRBV7-9	TRBJ2-7	13
CSSSLVSGLNTEAFF	-	TRBV7-9	TRBJ1-1	15
CASSEGTGREQYF	-	TRBV3-1	TRBJ2-7	13
CASSPIGGALFDLEQFF	-	TRBV6-2/TRBV6-3	TRBJ2-1	17
CASSSTGRSYTF	-	TRBV7-9	TRBJ1-2	12
CSATDWISGNTIYF	-	TRBV20-1	TRBJ1-3	14
CSVEFGGRYEQYF	-	TRBV29-1	TRBJ2-7	13
CSVRQGSSYEQYF	-	TRBV29-1	TRBJ2-7	13
CSARAAIGFSYEQYF	-	TRBV20-1	TRBJ2-7	15
CASSIVGLGGAYNEQFF	-	TRBV19	TRBJ2-1	17
CASSQDGQGAITEAFF	medium-sized	TRBV4-3	TRBJ1-1	16
CASSQDQDQSSYNEQFF	-	TRBV14	TRBJ2-1	17
CASSAARTGAGLRKFF	-	TRBV7-9	TRBJ2-1	16
CASSLAAGGTPREAFF	-	TRBV7-9	TRBJ1-1	16
CASSQDWAGYEQYF	-	TRBV3-1	TRBJ2-7	14
CASSPQDRGNDYSLTEAFF	-	TRBV18	TRBJ1-1	19
CSVEDFSTGLSGNTIYF	-	TRBV29-1	TRBJ1-3	17
CASSFYGSYNSPLHF	-	TRBV28	TRBJ1-6	15
CASSRGLAGAYNEQFF	-	TRBV7-3	TRBJ2-1	16